Sequencing of this T cell receptor beta chain was carried out in a study of metastatic and nonmetastatic thyroid tumors. V was cut by 0 bases and J by 1 base, with 4 bases left in between. The CDR3 has 13 residues. Germline CDR1 is SGHRS and CDR2 is YFSETQ. The study, taken as a whole, reports: Malignant thyroid tumors reportedly exceeded benign nodules significantly in TCR beta diversity, with the difference appearing in blood and tumor.

Every patient was untreated before thyroid surgery. As concerns this clone: Its antigen is not known.

TCRdb reassembled clones from the PCR reads with MiXCR. The table records around 10,000 clones, about a third of them present only once. The rearrangement uses TRBV5-1 and TRBJ1-1; D call uncertain. The specimen sequenced was adjacent normal tissue. The TCR sequence derives from a female donor with papillary thyroid cancer or a benign thyroid nodule (not recorded which). Some clones in this sample may be carry-over from other donors' samples. CDR3 in DNA: TGCGCCAGCAGCTTGGATTCGAACACTGAAGCTTTCTTT. It yields the protein CASSLDSNTEAFF.